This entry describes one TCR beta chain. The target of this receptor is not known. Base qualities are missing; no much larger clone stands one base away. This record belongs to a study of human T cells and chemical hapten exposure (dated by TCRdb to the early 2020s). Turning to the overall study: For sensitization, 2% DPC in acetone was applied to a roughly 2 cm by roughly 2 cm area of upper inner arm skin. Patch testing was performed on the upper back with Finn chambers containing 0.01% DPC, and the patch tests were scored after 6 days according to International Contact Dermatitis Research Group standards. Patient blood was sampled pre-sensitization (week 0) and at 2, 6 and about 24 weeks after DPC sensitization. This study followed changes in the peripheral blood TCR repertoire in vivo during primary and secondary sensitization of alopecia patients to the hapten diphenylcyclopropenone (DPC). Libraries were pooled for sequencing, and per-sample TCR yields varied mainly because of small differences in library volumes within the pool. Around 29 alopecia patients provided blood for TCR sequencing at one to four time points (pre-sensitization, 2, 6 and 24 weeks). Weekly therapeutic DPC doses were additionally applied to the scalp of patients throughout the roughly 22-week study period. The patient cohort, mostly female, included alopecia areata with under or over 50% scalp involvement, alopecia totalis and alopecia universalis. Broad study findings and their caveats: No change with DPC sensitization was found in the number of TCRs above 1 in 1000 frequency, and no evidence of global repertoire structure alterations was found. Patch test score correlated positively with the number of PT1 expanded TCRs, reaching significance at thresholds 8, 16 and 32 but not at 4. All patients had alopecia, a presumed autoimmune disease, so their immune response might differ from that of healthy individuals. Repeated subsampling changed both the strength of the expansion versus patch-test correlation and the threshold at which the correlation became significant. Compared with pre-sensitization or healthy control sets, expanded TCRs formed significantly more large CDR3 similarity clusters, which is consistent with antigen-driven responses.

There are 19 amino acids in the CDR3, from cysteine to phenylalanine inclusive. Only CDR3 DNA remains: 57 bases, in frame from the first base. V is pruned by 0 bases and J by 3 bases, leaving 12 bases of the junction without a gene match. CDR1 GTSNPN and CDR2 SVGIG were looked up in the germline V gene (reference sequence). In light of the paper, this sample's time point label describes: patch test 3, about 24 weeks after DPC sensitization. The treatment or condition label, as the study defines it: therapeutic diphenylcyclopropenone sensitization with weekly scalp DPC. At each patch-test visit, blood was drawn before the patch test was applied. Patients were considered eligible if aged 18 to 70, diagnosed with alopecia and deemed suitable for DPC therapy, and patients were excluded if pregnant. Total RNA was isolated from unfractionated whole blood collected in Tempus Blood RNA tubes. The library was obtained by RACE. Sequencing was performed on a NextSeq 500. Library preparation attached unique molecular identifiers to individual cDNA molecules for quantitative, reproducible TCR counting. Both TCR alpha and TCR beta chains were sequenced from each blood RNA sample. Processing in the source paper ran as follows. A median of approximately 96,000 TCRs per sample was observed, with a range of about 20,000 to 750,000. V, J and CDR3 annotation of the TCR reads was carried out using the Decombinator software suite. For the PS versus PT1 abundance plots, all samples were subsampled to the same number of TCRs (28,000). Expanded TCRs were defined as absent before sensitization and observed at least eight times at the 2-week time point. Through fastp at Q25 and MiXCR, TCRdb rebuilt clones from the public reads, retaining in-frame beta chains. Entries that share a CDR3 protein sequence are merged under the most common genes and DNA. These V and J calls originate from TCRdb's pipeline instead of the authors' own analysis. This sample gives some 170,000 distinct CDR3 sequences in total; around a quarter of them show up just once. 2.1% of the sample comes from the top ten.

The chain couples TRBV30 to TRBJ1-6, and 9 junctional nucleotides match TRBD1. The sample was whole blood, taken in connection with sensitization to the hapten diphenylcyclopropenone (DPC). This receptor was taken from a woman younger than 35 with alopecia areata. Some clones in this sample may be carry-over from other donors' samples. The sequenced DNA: TGTGCCTGGAGTGTACGCCCCGGACAGGGGCCCCTCTATAATTCACCCCTCCACTTT. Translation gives CAWSVRPGQGPLYNSPLHF. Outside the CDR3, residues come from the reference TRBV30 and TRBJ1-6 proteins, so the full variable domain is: SQTIHQWPATLVQPVGSPLSLECTVEGTSNPNLYWYRQAAGRGLQLLFYSVGIGQISSEVPQNLSASRPQDRQFILSSKKLLLSDSGFYLCAWSVRPGQGPLYNSPLHFGNGTRLTVT.